This TCR beta chain appears in the sequencing data of a study of blood T cell repertoires in COVID-19. Study at large: COVID-19 samples, acute and convalescent, were from the United States, Italy and Spain.

The germline V and J ends were trimmed by 3 bases and 1 base, with 9 bases remaining between them. CDR1 and CDR2 from the germline V gene are LGHDT and YNNKEL (reference sequence). The CDR3 length is 14 residues. In the original analysis: Amplification of reference gene primers was used by the study to estimate nucleated cell counts. Data came from immunoSEQ multiplex PCR; TCRdb stores just in-frame clones and leaves some out. V, J and clone size were drawn from that table, and D and trimming were deduced from the DNA. The sample has about 440,000 clones, roughly 91% seen once. Sequencing was done on a sample of peripheral blood. The chain carries TRBV3-1 (or the pseudogene TRBV3-2) and TRBJ1-1; D is undetermined. The sequence derives from a woman in her twenties or thirties with acute or convalescent COVID-19. Written as DNA, the CDR3 is TGTGCCAGCAGCCAGAAAATCGGGAACACTGAAGCTTTCTTT. This encodes CASSQKIGNTEAFF.